One and the same sample provided the 29 T cell receptor beta chains below, sequenced in a study of blood T cells in healthy people across ages. It was with a sample-barcoded 5' primer and a J-beta primer mix that a second PCR of roughly 7 to 12 cycles was run. TCRdb processed the 5' RACE reads anew with MiXCR; each CDR3 protein has one entry. The top ten clones hold more than 6% of a sample with about 1.4 million distinct CDR3 sequences, roughly 59% of them seen once. The specimen sequenced was blood. Receptor source: a man between 18 and 35 years old in good health.

This clonotype showed up just a few times. The CDR3 nucleotides are TGTGCCAGCAGTTTAACGGGGATAAGGACTGAAGCTTTCTTT. It codes for CASSLTGIRTEAFF. J is TRBJ1-1 and V is TRBV12-3 or TRBV12-4; D gene ambiguous. This CDR3 has 14 residues. Trimming left V 2 bases short and J 5 bases short, with 12 bases between.

V and J are TRBV6-2 or TRBV6-3 and TRBJ2-7, with D perhaps TRBD2 (6 bases). Germline lookup yields CDR1 MNHEY and CDR2 SVGEGT. The V end lost 2 bases, the J end lost 0 bases, and 11 bases lay between the germline ends. The CDR3 has 15 amino acids. Written as DNA, the CDR3 is TGTGCCAGCAGTTACGGACTAACCGACTCCTACGAGCAGTACTTC. Its protein product is CASSYGLTDSYEQYF.

This chain connects TRBV4-3 to TRBJ2-5, with 14 bases identical to TRBD2. This CDR3 spans 18 amino acids. CDR1 is LGHNA and CDR2 is YSLEER in the germline V gene. The V gene end was trimmed by 3 bases and the J gene end by 0 bases; junction bases not matched to a gene: 6. CDR3 nucleotide sequence: TGCGCCAGCAGCCAGCGACTAGCGGGGGGGCCGTACCAAGAGACCCAGTACTTC. It codes for CASSQRLAGGPYQETQYF.

This clonotype has just a few counts. The V gene is TRBV7-2, the J gene TRBJ2-7; TRBD1 aligns across 11 bases. Germline V lookup: CDR1 SGHTA, CDR2 FQGNSA. The CDR3 is made up of 15 amino acids. V lost 6 bases to trimming and J lost 4 bases; unmatched junction nucleotides: 8. CDR3 sequence: CASSLFGTGGYEQYF. The CDR3 nucleotides read TGTGCCAGCAGTTTATTCGGGACAGGGGGATACGAGCAGTACTTC.

This clonotype has just a few counts. V gene TRBV14 combines with J gene TRBJ2-2, with 15 bases that match TRBD2. The junction had 4 bases not matched to a gene; V was cut back by 2 bases and J by 0 bases. The germline gives CDR1 SGHDN, CDR2 FVKESK. This CDR3 is 19 amino acids long. The CDR3 DNA follows: TGTGCCAGCAGCCAAACCGGGACTAGCGGGAGGCCGAACACCGGGGAGCTGTTTTTT. It is translated as CASSQTGTSGRPNTGELFF.

This clonotype was detected a few times. The chain uses TRBV18 and TRBJ2-5; TRBD1 aligns across 7 bases. The better agreement between TRBJ2-7 and the DNA end casts doubt on the J call. The CDR3 length is 14 residues. The V gene's germline CDR1 is KGHSH and CDR2 LQKENI. This CDR3 is CASSPRDRVSEQYF. The CDR3 DNA reads TGTGCCAGCTCACCTCGCGACAGGGTAAGCGAGCAGTACTTC.

As regards this clonotype: This sequence may be a read error, since a much larger clone differs from it by one base. V gene TRBV11-2 combines with J gene TRBJ2-1, with 8 positions matching TRBD2. The DNA end lines up better with TRBJ2-7; the J call may be wrong. This CDR3 has 16 amino acids. Germline CDR1 reads SGHAT; CDR2 reads FQNNGV. CDR3 coding DNA: TGTGCCAGCAGCCCAGAGGTGGGACTAGGGTTGGTTGAGCAGTACTTC. It translates to CASSPEVGLGLVEQYF.

The V call is TRBV7-9, the J call TRBJ2-1; D gene ambiguous. V was cut by 5 bases and J by 5 bases, with 16 bases left in between. This CDR3 is 15 amino acids long. The V gene's germline CDR1 is SEHNR and CDR2 FQNEAQ (reference sequence). The CDR3 is CASSPPLPRNNEQFF. The CDR3 DNA reads as TGTGCCAGCAGCCCCCCACTTCCCAGGAACAATGAGCAGTTCTTC.

CDR3 region: CSVAGITYEQYF. CDR3 coding DNA: TGCAGCGTTGCCGGGATAACCTACGAGCAGTACTTC. The chain uses TRBV29-1 and TRBJ2-4; D possibly corresponds to TRBD2 (5 bases). The J call may be faulty, since TRBJ2-7 better matches the DNA end. The length of the CDR3 is 12 residues. The germline V gene has CDR1 SQVTM and CDR2 ANQGSEA.

The chain is built from TRBV14 and TRBJ1-1; D unclear. This CDR3 comprises 15 residues. With 1 base removed from V and 1 base from J, the gap between germline ends came to 10 bases. Per the germline V gene, CDR1 is SGHDN and CDR2 is FVKESK. The CDR3 spells CASSQVETPNTEAFF. The CDR3, as DNA: TGTGCCAGCAGCCAAGTTGAAACTCCGAACACTGAAGCTTTCTTT. Full variable domain (missing parts from reference TRBV14 and TRBJ1-1): EAGVTQFPSHSVIEKGQTVTLRCDPISGHDNLYWYRRVMGKEIKFLLHFVKESKQDESGMPNNRFLAERTGGTYSTLKVQPAELEDSGVYFCASSQVETPNTEAFFGQGTRLTVV.

The chain recombines TRBV7-9 with TRBJ2-1; a possible D gene is TRBD2 (5 bases). The DNA matches TRBJ2-7 better at its end, which makes the J call doubtful. Germline-derived CDR1 and CDR2 are SEHNR and FQNEAQ (reference sequence). CDR3 length: 15 amino acids. CDR3 in amino acids: CASSFKRSSYNEQYF. The CDR3 nucleotides are TGTGCCAGCAGCTTTAAGCGGAGCTCCTACAATGAGCAGTACTTC.

DNA of the CDR3: TGTGCCAGCAGGTTGTTGGGACGGGCCTCCTACAATGAGCAGTTCTTC. It encodes CASRLLGRASYNEQFF. The chain carries TRBV6-5 and TRBJ2-1; D may be TRBD1 or TRBD2 (5 bases each). V gave up 6 bases and J gave up 0 bases, with 15 bases separating them. This CDR3 region has 16 residues. Germline assignment: CDR1 MNHEY and CDR2 SVGAGI.

The V call is TRBV7-9, the J call TRBJ2-1, with 8 positions matching TRBD1. This CDR3 region has 18 residues. J was trimmed by 0 bases and V by 4 bases; bases with no gene match: 11. Germline-derived CDR1 and CDR2 are SEHNR and FQNEAQ (reference sequence). CDR3 protein: CASSSSTWTGSSYNEQFF. The CDR3, as DNA: TGTGCCAGCAGCTCGTCTACATGGACAGGGAGCTCCTACAATGAGCAGTTCTTC. The variable domain in full, completed from reference TRBV7-9 and TRBJ2-1, reads DTGVSQNPRHKITKRGQNVTFRCDPISEHNRLYWYRQTLGQGPEFLTYFQNEAQLEKSRLLSDRFSAERPKGSFSTLEIQRTEQGDSAMYLCASSSSTWTGSSYNEQFFGPGTRLTVL.

This clonotype was counted only a few times. The chain carries TRBV24-1 and TRBJ1-2; D gene ambiguous. CDR1 and CDR2 (germline): KGHDR, SFDVKD. The CDR3 is 12 amino acids. Trimming pared 8 bases from V and 7 bases from J, leaving 13 bases between. CDR3 nucleotides: TGTGCCACCAAGGTTCAGTCGAGTGGCTACACCTTC. This codes for CATKVQSSGYTF.

This clonotype was counted a single time. The CDR3 DNA sequence: TGTGCCAGCAGTGGAAAGACAGGGGGCATCGGCTACACCTTC. It codes for CASSGKTGGIGYTF. The V gene is TRBV6-1, the J gene TRBJ1-2; 10 bases match TRBD1. Looked up from germline, CDR1 is MNHNS and CDR2 is SASEGT. V lost 4 bases to trimming and J lost 8 bases; unmatched junction nucleotides: 7. CDR3 length: 14 residues.

This clonotype was picked up a small number of times. The chain has TRBV20-1 and TRBJ1-2; possibly TRBD1 for D (5 bases). V was clipped by 3 bases and J by 3 bases, with 8 bases between them. This CDR3 comprises 12 residues. Germline values: CDR1 DFQATT, CDR2 SNEGSKA (reference sequence). The CDR3 DNA reads TGCAGTGCTAGGGCCAGGGACTATGGCTACACCTTC. This encodes CSARARDYGYTF.

For the CDR3, the DNA is TGCGCCAGCAGTGTGAACAGAGAATCCGGGGAGCTGTTTTTT. Translating it yields CASSVNRESGELFF. The V call is TRBV10-1, the J call TRBJ2-2; D uncertain. Germline V lookup: CDR1 WNHNN, CDR2 SYGVQD (reference sequence). CDR3 size: 14 residues. V dropped 4 bases and J dropped 6 bases, with 12 bases sitting between them.

This chain links TRBV11-2 with TRBJ2-5; 9 bases align to TRBD2. This CDR3 region has 19 residues. V shed 0 bases and J 2 bases; nucleotides not matched to a gene: 13. Germline V CDR1 and CDR2: SGHAT, FQNNGV. CDR3 nucleotide sequence: TGTGCCAGCAGCTTAGATCAAGGACTAGCGAACCCTCCACAAGAGACCCAGTACTTC. It is translated as CASSLDQGLANPPQETQYF.

The chain uses TRBV20-1 and TRBJ2-4; 12 nucleotides match TRBD1. The J call could be wrong; TRBJ2-7 is a better fit for the DNA end. Per the germline V gene, CDR1 is DFQATT and CDR2 is SNEGSKA (reference sequence). This CDR3 has 15 residues. The CDR3 sequence is CSARGPGTGGIEQYF. The CDR3 nucleotides are TGCAGTGCTAGAGGACCTGGGACAGGGGGCATCGAGCAGTACTTC.

The chain couples TRBV3-1 to TRBJ2-7, with unresolved D. The ends were cut back, 2 bases at V and 3 bases at J, with 14 bases in the middle. CDR3 length: 15 residues. Germline CDR1 is LGHDT and CDR2 is YNNKEL (reference sequence). The CDR3 DNA reads as TGTGCCAGCAGCCAAATAATAGCTTCCGTCTACGAGCAGTACTTC. Protein: CASSQIIASVYEQYF.

V usage is TRBV7-6 and J usage is TRBJ1-5, with 9 positions matching TRBD1. Per germline, CDR1 SGHVS and CDR2 FNYEAQ. The V gene end was trimmed by 5 bases and the J gene end by 0 bases; junction bases not matched to a gene: 11. The CDR3 loop spans 18 amino acids. The CDR3 here is CASSPRDRAPYSNQPQHF. CDR3 nucleotides: TGTGCCAGCAGCCCCCGGGACAGGGCCCCTTATAGCAATCAGCCCCAGCATTTT.

V usage is TRBV11-2 and J usage is TRBJ2-5; 9 positions match TRBD2. J was trimmed by 2 bases and V by 2 bases; bases with no gene match: 6. CDR3 length equals 16 residues. The germline V gene has CDR1 SGHAT and CDR2 FQNNGV. The CDR3 here is CASSLTAGGPQETQYF. The CDR3 nucleotides are TGTGCCAGCAGCTTAACTGCGGGGGGGCCTCAAGAGACCCAGTACTTC.

V and J are TRBV2 and TRBJ2-1; 10 nucleotides line up with TRBD1. Germline CDR1 and CDR2: SNHLY and FYNNEI. The CDR3 sequence is 15 residues long. The trim removed 2 bases at V and 9 bases at J, leaving 7 bases unmatched. The CDR3 sequence: CASSELGQGWVEQFF. CDR3 DNA: TGTGCCAGCAGTGAACTGGGACAGGGGTGGGTTGAGCAGTTCTTC.

The chain links TRBV10-3 to TRBJ2-7; D might be TRBD2 (5 bases). Germline V lookup: CDR1 ENHRY, CDR2 SYGVKD. This CDR3 is 14 amino acids long. Trimming stripped 3 bases from V and 0 bases from J, with 9 bases between. The CDR3 sequence: CAISERGFSYEQYF. DNA for the CDR3: TGTGCCATCAGTGAACGAGGGTTCTCCTACGAGCAGTACTTC.

This sequence joins TRBV9 and TRBJ1-2; D is ambiguous. The germline gives CDR1 SGDLS, CDR2 YYNGEE. This CDR3 comprises 14 residues. V was shortened by 5 bases and J by 2 bases, with 13 bases between the two germline ends. The CDR3, as DNA: TGTGCCAGCAGTCAACGGGTAGAAAACTATGGCTACACCTTC. This codes for CASSQRVENYGYTF.

The CDR3 region has the DNA TGTGCCAGCAGTACCTTGGGGATTGGTTGCGAGCAGTACTTC. It translates to CASSTLGIGCEQYF. This chain connects TRBV6-2 or TRBV6-3 to TRBJ2-7; D gene ambiguous. Trimming stripped 5 bases from V and 6 bases from J, with 17 bases between. The CDR3 is made up of 14 amino acids. Germline V gene data show CDR1 as MNHEY and CDR2 as SVGEGT.

The chain employs TRBV6-5 and TRBJ1-4, with unresolved D. Germline CDR1 is MNHEY and CDR2 is SVGAGI. The CDR3 is made up of 14 amino acids. V dropped 3 bases and J dropped 8 bases, with 13 bases sitting between them. The CDR3 loop reads CASSYGVMNEKLFF. The DNA for the CDR3 is TGTGCCAGCAGTTATGGGGTGATGAACGAAAAACTGTTTTTT.

This chain joins TRBV7-6 and TRBJ2-1; possible D gene TRBD2, 6 bases. This CDR3 region has 15 residues. Germline values: CDR1 SGHVS, CDR2 FNYEAQ. V was shortened by 6 bases and J by 8 bases, with 20 bases between the two germline ends. CDR3 sequence reads: CASSYNPSVTDEQFF. DNA for the CDR3: TGTGCCAGCAGTTATAATCCTAGCGTTACAGATGAGCAGTTCTTC.

J is TRBJ1-1 and V is TRBV10-3; possible D gene TRBD1, 6 bases. Per germline, CDR1 ENHRY and CDR2 SYGVKD. The germline V and J ends were trimmed by 8 bases and 1 base, with 8 bases remaining between them. The CDR3 length is 12 residues. In DNA, the CDR3 is TGTGCCATCTCGGACAGGAACACTGAAGCTTTCTTT. Translated, it gives CAISDRNTEAFF.